These T cell receptor beta chains were read from a single sample in a study of blood T cell repertoires in COVID-19. TCRdb keeps only in-frame clones here, not all; method: immunoSEQ multiplex PCR. This sample has about 350,000 clones, with about 89% found just once. The sample taken for sequencing was PBMCs or T cells enriched from blood (not recorded which). Receptors were obtained from a woman in her 30s who had recovered from COVID-19. Both conserved end residues are part of each CDR3. The D gene is left open where the match is weak. Clone size, where shown, is once, few, many, or a class for clones that have expanded.

CDR3aa	CDR3nt	abundance	v_gene	j_gene	d_gene
CASSPRRDTYEQYF	TGCGCCAGCAGCCCCCGCAGGGATACCTACGAGCAGTACTTC	NA	TRBV5-1	TRBJ2-7	NA
CASSPGGYYNEQFF	TGTGCCAGCAGCCCGGGGGGGTACTACAATGAGCAGTTCTTC	NA	TRBV6-5	TRBJ2-1	TRBD2
CASRPSGGTYEQYF	TGTGCCAGCAGGCCTAGCGGGGGAACCTACGAGCAGTACTTC	NA	TRBV6-2/TRBV6-3	TRBJ2-7	TRBD2
CASSPDRWEQFF	TGTGCCAGCAGTCCGGACAGATGGGAGCAGTTCTTC	NA	TRBV6-5	TRBJ2-1	NA
CASSQEIRWNTEAFF	TGCGCCAGCAGCCAAGAAATTAGATGGAACACTGAAGCTTTCTTT	NA	TRBV4-1	TRBJ1-1	NA
CASREVPNGYTF	TGTGCCAGCCGGGAGGTTCCTAATGGCTACACCTTC	NA	TRBV19	TRBJ1-2	NA
CASRPNTGAVNTEAFF	TGTGCCAGCAGACCGAACACAGGGGCGGTGAACACTGAAGCTTTCTTT	NA	TRBV7-2	TRBJ1-1	TRBD1
CASRKLAGDSYNEQFF	TGTGCCAGCAGGAAATTAGCGGGGGACTCCTACAATGAGCAGTTCTTC	NA	TRBV2	TRBJ2-1	TRBD2
CASSQASVGGPEAFF	TGCGCCAGCAGCCAAGCATCAGTAGGGGGACCTGAAGCTTTCTTT	NA	TRBV4-3	TRBJ1-1	NA
CASSPLVDWATEAFF	TGTGCCAGCAGCCCCCTGGTGGATTGGGCCACTGAAGCTTTCTTT	NA	TRBV11-1	TRBJ1-1	NA
CASSPPDRVEGYTF	TGTGCCAGCAGTCCCCCGGACAGGGTGGAGGGCTACACCTTC	NA	TRBV27	TRBJ1-2	TRBD1
CASSQDFRGWGTEAFF	TGCGCCAGCAGCCAAGATTTCCGAGGGTGGGGAACTGAAGCTTTCTTT	NA	TRBV4-3	TRBJ1-1	NA
CASSKEQVLGGYTF	TGCGCCAGCAGCAAGGAACAGGTTTTAGGTGGCTACACCTTC	once	TRBV4-3	TRBJ1-2	NA
CASSSTGVGYTEAFF	TGTGCCAGCAGCTCCACGGGGGTAGGGTACACTGAAGCTTTCTTT	NA	TRBV5-6	TRBJ1-1	NA
CASSQLPGQSYEQYF	TGCGCCAGCAGCCAACTCCCCGGACAGTCCTACGAGCAGTACTTC	NA	TRBV4-1	TRBJ2-7	NA
CASSPRDWSMNTEAFF	TGTGCCAGCAGCCCTCGGGACTGGTCAATGAACACTGAAGCTTTCTTT	NA	TRBV7-8	TRBJ1-1	NA
CASSLAGQDTEQYF	TGTGCCAGCAGCTTAGCGGGACAGGATACCGAGCAGTACTTC	NA	TRBV11-2	TRBJ2-7	TRBD1
CASRTDAGNQPQHF	TGTGCCAGCAGAACAGACGCAGGAAATCAGCCCCAGCATTTT	NA	TRBV28	TRBJ1-5	NA
CASSLTGTGAEAFF	TGTGCCAGCAGTTTGACCGGGACAGGGGCTGAAGCTTTCTTT	NA	TRBV28	TRBJ1-1	TRBD1
CASSLLDRGSTEAFF	TGTGCCAGCAGCCTATTAGACAGGGGCTCAACTGAAGCTTTCTTT	NA	TRBV7-9	TRBJ1-1	TRBD1
CSASLTAYSNQPQHF	TGCAGTGCTAGTTTAACAGCTTATAGCAATCAGCCCCAGCATTTT	NA	TRBV20-1	TRBJ1-5	NA
CASSTHRDRNTGELFF	TGCGCCAGCAGCACGCACCGGGACAGAAACACCGGGGAGCTGTTTTTT	NA	TRBV4-1	TRBJ2-2	TRBD1
CASSQSLVKGQMNTEAFF	TGCGCCAGCAGTCAATCTTTGGTAAAGGGACAGATGAACACTGAAGCTTTCTTT	NA	TRBV23-1	TRBJ1-1	TRBD1
CASSPGPGLAGVGDTQYF	TGTGCCAGCAGCCCTGGCCCGGGACTAGCGGGGGTTGGAGATACGCAGTATTTT	NA	TRBV5-4	TRBJ2-3	TRBD2
CASSPGLSGVNEQYF	TGTGCCAGCAGCCCCGGACTATCGGGGGTCAACGAGCAGTACTTC	NA	TRBV5-4	TRBJ2-7	NA
CASSQAPLGGARGYTF	TGTGCCAGCAGCCAAGCCCCTCTCGGGGGGGCCAGGGGCTACACCTTC	NA	TRBV3-1/TRBV3-2	TRBJ1-2	NA
CASSRQGSYNSPLHF	TGTGCCAGCAGTCGTCAGGGATCCTATAATTCACCCCTCCACTTT	NA	TRBV28	TRBJ1-6	NA
CATSWGTGERGVHPLHF	TGTGCCACCTCTTGGGGGACAGGGGAGAGGGGTGTTCACCCCCTCCACTTT	NA	TRBV7-2	TRBJ1-6	TRBD1
CASSLVRLPNSPLHF	TGTGCCAGCAGCCTTGTGCGCCTTCCTAATTCACCCCTCCACTTT	NA	TRBV5-5	TRBJ1-6	NA
CASSHPVPTDTQYF	TGTGCCAGCAGCCACCCTGTCCCCACAGATACGCAGTATTTT	NA	TRBV3-1/TRBV3-2	TRBJ2-3	NA
CASSSPTKAGELFF	TGTGCCAGCAGTTCCCCGACTAAGGCCGGGGAGCTGTTTTTT	NA	TRBV6-2/TRBV6-3	TRBJ2-2	NA
CAISGTGTNEKLFF	TGTGCCATCAGTGGGACAGGCACTAATGAAAAACTGTTTTTT	NA	TRBV10-3	TRBJ1-4	TRBD1
CASSRGTGGSPGYTF	TGCGCCAGCAGCCGGGGGACAGGGGGCTCTCCTGGCTACACCTTC	NA	TRBV5-1	TRBJ1-2	TRBD1
CASSRSGGAPTDTQYF	TGTGCCAGCAGCCGTAGCGGGGGGGCCCCGACAGATACGCAGTATTTT	NA	TRBV7-9	TRBJ2-3	TRBD2
CASSLGGAGSGYTF	TGTGCCAGCAGCTTGGGTGGCGCGGGCTCTGGCTACACCTTC	once	TRBV5-4	TRBJ1-2	NA
CASSTTGLDQPQHF	TGTGCCAGTAGTACGACAGGGCTGGATCAGCCCCAGCATTTT	NA	TRBV19	TRBJ1-5	TRBD1
CASSSPWSYGYTF	TGTGCCAGCAGTTCCCCTTGGAGCTATGGCTACACCTTC	NA	TRBV25-1	TRBJ1-2	NA
CASSDAPGSYGYTF	TGTGCCAGCAGTGATGCGCCAGGGTCCTATGGCTACACCTTC	NA	TRBV25-1	TRBJ1-2	NA
CASSMDRTGETQYF	TGTGCCAGTAGTATGGATAGGACAGGGGAGACCCAGTACTTC	NA	TRBV19	TRBJ2-5	TRBD1
CASSPGQGYEQYF	TGTGCCAGCAGCCCCGGACAGGGCTACGAGCAGTACTTC	NA	TRBV7-3	TRBJ2-7	TRBD1
CASSIRQGAKGQPQHF	TGTGCCAGTAGTATTAGACAGGGGGCAAAAGGTCAGCCCCAGCATTTT	NA	TRBV19	TRBJ1-5	TRBD1
CASSSGTGAETQYF	TGCGCCAGCAGCTCCGGGACAGGGGCCGAGACCCAGTACTTC	NA	TRBV5-1	TRBJ2-5	TRBD1
CASSRETQYF	TGTGCCAGCAGTCGTGAGACCCAGTACTTC	NA	TRBV3-1/TRBV3-2	TRBJ2-5	NA
CASRGQGDEKLFF	TGTGCCAGCAGAGGACAGGGAGATGAAAAACTGTTTTTT	NA	TRBV12-3/TRBV12-4	TRBJ1-4	TRBD1
CASSPTDYNSPLHF	TGTGCCAGCAGCCCAACTGATTACAATTCACCCCTCCACTTT	NA	TRBV7-8	TRBJ1-6	NA
CACRPPGDNEQFF	TGTGCCTGCAGGCCCCCGGGGGACAATGAGCAGTTCTTC	NA	TRBV6-5	TRBJ2-1	NA
CASSATGTVGEQYF	TGTGCCAGCAGCGCGACCGGGACAGTCGGCGAGCAGTACTTC	NA	TRBV9	TRBJ2-7	TRBD1
CASSLSYSGTSGDPSYEQYF	TGCGCCAGCAGCCTGAGCTATTCGGGGACTAGCGGGGACCCCTCCTACGAGCAGTACTTC	once	TRBV4-1	TRBJ2-7	TRBD2
CASSLEGAGYGYTF	TGCGCCAGCAGCTTGGAGGGGGCTGGCTATGGCTACACCTTC	NA	TRBV5-1	TRBJ1-2	TRBD1
CASSSLPGASGYEQYF	TGTGCCAGCAGCTCACTACCAGGGGCTAGCGGGTACGAGCAGTACTTC	NA	TRBV6-4	TRBJ2-7	TRBD2
CASSFFLGSGPNTEAFF	TGCGCCAGCAGCTTCTTTTTGGGTTCAGGGCCGAACACTGAAGCTTTCTTT	NA	TRBV5-1	TRBJ1-1	NA
CASSLGAGVSYEQYF	TGCGCCAGCAGCTTGGGAGCGGGGGTTTCCTACGAGCAGTACTTC	once	TRBV5-1	TRBJ2-7	TRBD2
CASSPAGSGGGNTIYF	TGCGCCAGCAGTCCGGCCGGGTCAGGAGGTGGAAACACCATATATTTT	once	TRBV10-2	TRBJ1-3	NA
CASSPHKQETQYF	TGTGCCAGCTCACCGCACAAACAAGAGACCCAGTACTTC	NA	TRBV18	TRBJ2-5	NA
CASRSGQTNSPLHF	TGTGCCAGCAGATCCGGACAAACTAATTCACCCCTCCACTTT	NA	TRBV6-5	TRBJ1-6	NA